This T cell receptor beta chain is from a study of T-cell reconstitution after alpha-beta-depleted transplantation in children. Overall study results and limits: Reportedly, roughly two months post-transplant, alpha-beta T cells arose from several hundred expanded graft clones. One year after transplant, T-cell counts and diversity came mostly from newly produced T cells.

TCRbeta library preparation incorporated unique molecular identifiers. TCRdb re-called the PCR reads with MiXCR, one entry per CDR3 protein. The table shows about 300,000 distinct CDR3 sequences, with 10% occurring only once. The V segment lost 5 bases and the J segment 6 bases; nucleotides outside the gene matches: 12. Germline V gene lookup returns CDR1 SGHAT and CDR2 FQNNGV. The CDR3 consists of 16 residues. A word on this clonotype: Its matching antigen is unknown.

This specimen was PBMCs, taken before TCRalphabeta/CD19-depleted stem cell transplant. This TCR was recovered from a boy in the first two years of life with acute myeloid leukemia, due to receive a stem cell transplant. The genes are TRBV11-2 and TRBJ2-3; 9 positions match TRBD2. Here the CDR3 DNA reads TGTGCCAGCAGCCCCTTCGGAGCGGGGGGCCGGGATACGCAGTATTTT. It codes for CASSPFGAGGRDTQYF. The entire variable domain, with the rest obtained from reference TRBV11-2 and TRBJ2-3, is as follows: EAGVAQSPRYKIIEKRQSVAFWCNPISGHATLYWYQQILGQGPKLLIQFQNNGVVDDSQLPKDRFSAERLKGVDSTLKIQPAKLEDSAVYLCASSPFGAGGRDTQYFGPGTRLTVL.